This T cell receptor (beta chain) is drawn from a study of blood T cells in healthy people across ages. CDR1 is MNHEY and CDR2 is SVGEGT in the germline V gene. Between the trimmed V and J ends, which lost 8 bases and 5 bases, there was a span of 15 bases. The CDR3 totals 13 residues. A second PCR of roughly 7 to 11 cycles used a sample-barcoded 5' primer and a J-beta primer mix. Each sample provided no less than 2.5 million CDR3-containing paired-end reads. MiXCR was run by TCRdb on the 5' RACE reads, yielding one entry per CDR3 protein. The data hold about 830,000 distinct CDR3 sequences, with roughly 64% observed a single time. General study results and limits: Estimated diversity, derived from one million T cells, was regarded as an underestimate.

Total RNA, at least 5.5 micrograms per sample, came from PBMCs. Note on this clonotype: Its antigen is undetermined.

The chain combines TRBV6-2 or TRBV6-3 with TRBJ2-5; TRBD2 might be the D (6 bases). Sequencing used blood. The receptor's source is a man under 40 in good health. The CDR3 DNA reads TGTGCCAGCGCTAGCGCCCTTACGGAGACCCAGTACTTC. The encoded protein is CASASALTETQYF.